Below, one T cell receptor (beta chain) is given with its context. These data are taken from a study of cytomegalovirus exposure and HLA in healthy donors. The junction had 5 bases not matched to a gene; V was cut back by 3 bases and J by 5 bases. Germline CDR1 SGHTA, CDR2 FQGNSA. The CDR3 consists of 14 residues. Primers for the PCR totalled 60 Vbeta and 13 Jbeta. Generated by immunoSEQ multiplex PCR, the TCRdb table keeps only in-frame clones and is missing some. The table shows around 110,000 clones, with just over 70% occurring only once. The genes are TRBV7-2 and TRBJ2-5, with TRBD1 matching over 8 bases. The sequenced sample consisted of PBMCs. The source of this sequence is a boy aged 5-17 years in good health and CMV-seronegative. CDR3: CASSLRTGSETQYF. In DNA, the CDR3 is TGTGCCAGCAGCTTGAGGACAGGGAGTGAGACCCAGTACTTC. Variable domain in full (rest from reference TRBV7-2 and TRBJ2-5): GAGVSQSPSNKVTEKGKDVELRCDPISGHTALYWYRQSLGQGLEFLIYFQGNSAPDKSGLPSDRFSAERTGGSVSTLTIQRTQQEDSAVYLCASSLRTGSETQYFGPGTRLLVL.